The source of this TCR beta chain is a study of cytotoxic CD8 clonotypes in ibrutinib-treated CLL. Regarding the study as a whole: The study sampled sustained-remission and progressing patients at different times.

Data came from immunoSEQ multiplex PCR; TCRdb stores just in-frame clones and leaves some out. Of fewer than 85,000 clones in the sample, around 75% were seen once. TCR beta libraries used 1.5 to 2 micrograms of DNA from cryopreserved PBMCs. Trimming pared 5 bases from V and 4 bases from J, leaving 15 bases between. The CDR3 covers 14 residues. Germline lookup yields CDR1 SGHDT and CDR2 YYEEEE. As regards this clone: Its antigen is unknown.

This TCR derives from a human donor with chronic lymphocytic leukemia. The chain couples TRBV5-6 to TRBJ1-2, with D uncertain. The starting material was PBMCs, obtained after 12 months of ibrutinib treatment. The CDR3 reads CASRREGYRYGYTF. The DNA of the CDR3 is TGTGCCAGCAGGCGGGAAGGCTACCGCTATGGCTACACCTTC.